One sample yielded the 16 T cell receptor beta chains listed below, sequenced in a study of technical replicates of blood from a few donors. Sequenced by immunoSEQ multiplex PCR; TCRdb stores in-frame clones only, minus some. Seen here are 50,000 to 75,000 clones, just over 90% observed once, and the top ten hold roughly 4%. What was sequenced was PBMCs. Source of these receptors: a human donor in good health. Some clones in this sample may be carry-over from other donors' samples.

The chain uses TRBV5-6 and TRBJ1-2; D may be TRBD1 (5 bases). V was shortened by 1 base and J by 0 bases, with 13 bases between the two germline ends. This CDR3 has 16 amino acids. Germline lookup yields CDR1 SGHDT and CDR2 YYEEEE. CDR3 DNA sequence: TGTGCCAGCAGCTTGTTTAATAGGGGTGCTAACTATGGCTACACCTTC. Translation gives CASSLFNRGANYGYTF.

This clone was counted a single time. The V call is TRBV13, the J call TRBJ2-7; TRBD1 is a possible D gene (5 bases). The length of the CDR3 is 14 residues. Germline V CDR1 and CDR2: PRHDT, FYEKMQ (reference sequence). V shed 1 base and J shed 5 bases, with 12 bases lying between them. The CDR3 sequence: CASSLEGARHEQYF. Written as DNA, the CDR3 is TGTGCCAGCAGCTTAGAAGGGGCGCGACACGAGCAGTACTTC.

The chain is built from TRBV2 and TRBJ2-5; D may be TRBD1 (6 bases). Trimming left V 4 bases short and J 5 bases short, with 11 bases between. The CDR3 extends over 13 amino acids. Per the germline V gene, CDR1 is SNHLY and CDR2 is FYNNEI. For the CDR3, the DNA is TGTGCCAGCAGTGGCAGGGGTGGGGAGACCCAGTACTTC. Amino acids: CASSGRGGETQYF.

The chain recombines TRBV5-4 with TRBJ1-2; TRBD1 aligns across 7 bases. In germline, CDR1 is SGHNT, CDR2 YYREEE (reference sequence). This CDR3 comprises 15 residues. J lost 1 base, V lost 1 base, and 4 bases had no gene match. The CDR3 sequence: CASSLLGQLNYGYTF. The CDR3 region has the DNA TGTGCCAGCAGCTTGTTGGGACAGCTTAACTATGGCTACACCTTC.

The V gene is TRBV7-2, the J gene TRBJ1-3; 8 bases agree with TRBD1. Germline V gene lookup returns CDR1 SGHTA and CDR2 FQGNSA. The CDR3 spans 15 residues. Trimming removed 7 bases from V and 3 bases from J; junction bases left unmatched: 8. This CDR3 is CASTTRDRGGNTIYF. In DNA, the CDR3 is TGTGCCAGCACCACAAGAGACAGGGGTGGAAACACCATATATTTT.

The chain has TRBV4-2 and TRBJ2-6; TRBD2 aligns across 8 bases. V was pared by 4 bases and J by 0 bases, with 5 bases of the junction left unmatched. This CDR3 comprises 17 residues. Per the germline V gene, CDR1 is LGHNA and CDR2 is YNFKEQ. This CDR3 is CASSPTSASSGANVLTF. In nucleotides, the CDR3 is TGTGCCAGCAGCCCGACTAGCGCGAGCTCTGGGGCCAACGTCCTGACTTTC.

The V gene is TRBV11-2, the J gene TRBJ2-7; unclear D gene. Germline-derived CDR1 and CDR2 are SGHAT and FQNNGV. Trimming removed 6 bases from V and 9 bases from J, with 18 bases in between. The CDR3 contains 13 residues. CDR3 DNA: TGTGCCAGCAGGTCAGACTCCTCCCCCGGGCAGTACTTC. Translating it yields CASRSDSSPGQYF.

The gene calls are TRBV11-1 and TRBJ2-4, with D possibly being TRBD2 (6 bases). This CDR3 is 14 amino acids long. From germline, CDR1 is SGHAT and CDR2 FQDESV (reference sequence). V gave up 5 bases and J gave up 0 bases, with 8 bases separating them. The DNA for the CDR3 is TGTGCCAGCAGCCCGGGGGTAGCCAAAAACATTCAGTACTTC. Amino acids: CASSPGVAKNIQYF.

The genes are TRBV7-2 and TRBJ1-1; 8 bases fit TRBD1. This CDR3 region has 13 residues. After removal of 4 bases from V and 9 bases from J, the junction contained 7 bases not matched to a gene. Germline V gene lookup returns CDR1 SGHTA and CDR2 FQGNSA. This chain's CDR3 is CASSSGQGQKAFF. For the CDR3, the DNA is TGTGCCAGCAGCTCCGGACAGGGTCAGAAAGCTTTCTTT.

The V and J genes are TRBV7-9 and TRBJ1-2; D unresolved. The CDR3 runs to 13 residues. The germline V and J ends were trimmed by 5 bases and 3 bases, with 10 bases remaining between them. Germline CDR1 reads SEHNR; CDR2 reads FQNEAQ (reference sequence). CDR3 bases: TGTGCCAGCAGCGCCGACATTTACTATGGCTACACCTTC. This gives the protein CASSADIYYGYTF.

The chain joins TRBV18 to TRBJ1-2, with 7 nucleotides matching TRBD1. CDR3 length: 12 residues. Germline V gives CDR1 KGHSH, CDR2 LQKENI. Trimming cost V 4 bases and J 8 bases; bases outside gene matches: 4. CDR3 sequence reads: CASSLDRVGYTF. The CDR3 nucleotides read TGTGCCAGCTCACTTGACAGGGTAGGCTACACCTTC. The full variable domain, its missing parts supplied by reference TRBV18 and TRBJ1-2, is NAGVMQNPRHLVRRRGQEARLRCSPMKGHSHVYWYRQLPEEGLKFMVYLQKENIIDESGMPKERFSAEFPKEGPSILRIQQVVRGDSAAYFCASSLDRVGYTFGSGTRLTVV.

The rearrangement uses TRBV7-8 and TRBJ2-7; no reliable D call. The V end was cut by 8 bases, the J end by 0 bases, with 11 bases between. Germline CDR1 reads SGHVS; CDR2 reads FQNEAQ. The CDR3 contains 13 residues. The CDR3 loop reads CASGPLHSYEQYF. The CDR3 DNA sequence: TGTGCCAGCGGGCCATTGCACTCCTACGAGCAGTACTTC.

This chain uses TRBV30 with TRBJ1-2, with D tentatively TRBD1 (5 bases). CDR1 is GTSNPN and CDR2 is SVGIG in the germline V gene (reference sequence). The CDR3 has 15 amino acids. The V end was cut by 2 bases, the J end by 0 bases, with 13 bases between. The CDR3 loop is CAWSNAGEANYGYTF. In DNA, the CDR3 is TGTGCCTGGAGTAATGCGGGGGAAGCTAACTATGGCTACACCTTC.

The rearrangement links TRBV19 to TRBJ2-3; D unclear. CDR1 and CDR2 (germline): LNHDA, SQIVND (reference sequence). Trimming removed 3 bases from V and 2 bases from J, with 21 bases in between. CDR3 length equals 18 residues. The CDR3 loop reads CASSMSTPSPGFTDTQYF. Here the CDR3 DNA reads TGTGCCAGTAGTATGAGTACCCCCTCACCAGGATTCACAGATACGCAGTATTTT. The full variable domain, with the rest looked up from reference TRBV19 and TRBJ2-3, is DGGITQSPKYLFRKEGQNVTLSCEQNLNHDAMYWYRQDPGQGLRLIYYSQIVNDFQKGDIAEGYSVSREKKESFPLTVTSAQKNPTAFYLCASSMSTPSPGFTDTQYFGPGTRLTVL.

In DNA form, the CDR3 reads TGCGCCAGCAGACAGGGAGACTATGGCTACACCTTC. This encodes CASRQGDYGYTF. The chain carries TRBV5-1 and TRBJ1-2; D possibly corresponds to TRBD1 (6 bases). CDR1 SGHRS and CDR2 YFSETQ come from the germline V gene. Trimming cost V 5 bases and J 3 bases, with 8 bases left between them. The CDR3 loop spans 12 amino acids.

The chain recombines TRBV5-1 with TRBJ2-7; TRBD2 matches at 12 bases. The CDR3 is 16 residues long. The V segment lost 4 bases and the J segment 4 bases; nucleotides outside the gene matches: 9. Looked up from germline, CDR1 is SGHRS and CDR2 is YFSETQ. This chain's CDR3 is CASSQPITSGRYEQYF. The CDR3 nucleotides are TGCGCCAGCAGCCAGCCTATTACTAGCGGGAGGTACGAGCAGTACTTC.